The entry below gives a single T cell receptor (beta chain) sequence along with its context. Its target is unknown. V shed 10 bases and J shed 0 bases, with 10 bases lying between them. CDR3 length: 12 residues. The germline CDR1 and CDR2 sequences are LNHDA and SQIVND (reference sequence). This record comes from a study of shared clonotypes between healthy human individuals. About the study: Each donor's CD8 memory used one plate, CD8 naive two, each CD4 subset three.

As processed by the authors: ImmunoSEQ only sent back junction sequences with no quality scores, so filtering was done differently. Generated by immunoSEQ multiplex PCR, the TCRdb table keeps only in-frame clones and is missing some. V and J calls and clone size follow that table, whereas D and trimming were derived from the DNA. Here the sample spans about 2.1 million clones, about 93% being singletons. The naive CD8 fraction comprised CD45RO-negative cells positively selected for CCR7 and excluded terminally differentiated effector memory CD45RA+ cells. Study-wide points: Of the naive CD4 clonotypes, approximately 5% were shared across several donors. Although depth was large, rarefaction showed that sequencing of the sorted subsets was incomplete.

This chain connects TRBV19 to TRBJ2-7, with D possibly matching TRBD1 (5 bases). The sample taken for sequencing was naive CD8+ T cells from PBMCs. The clonotype originates from a man between 18 and 35 years old in good health. Some clones in this sample may be carry-over from other donors' samples. The CDR3 reads CATTGDSYEQYF. The CDR3 DNA follows: TGTGCCACTACAGGCGACTCCTACGAGCAGTACTTC.